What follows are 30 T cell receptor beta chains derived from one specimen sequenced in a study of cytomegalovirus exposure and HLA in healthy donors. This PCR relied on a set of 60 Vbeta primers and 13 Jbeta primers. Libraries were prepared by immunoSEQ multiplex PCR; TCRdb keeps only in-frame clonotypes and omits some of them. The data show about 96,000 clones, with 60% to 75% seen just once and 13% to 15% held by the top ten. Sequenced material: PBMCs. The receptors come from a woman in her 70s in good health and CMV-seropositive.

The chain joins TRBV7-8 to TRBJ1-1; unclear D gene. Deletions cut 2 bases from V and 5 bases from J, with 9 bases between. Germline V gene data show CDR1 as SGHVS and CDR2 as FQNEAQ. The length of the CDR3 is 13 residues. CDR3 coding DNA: TGTGCCAGCAGCTTAAGCGGCGGAACTGAAGCTTTCTTT. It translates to CASSLSGGTEAFF.

CDR3 bases: TGTGCCAGCAGACAGGGGCGGACCGGGGAGCTGTTTTTT. It yields the protein CASRQGRTGELFF. The chain carries TRBV25-1 and TRBJ2-2, with 7 bases fitting TRBD1. This CDR3 has 13 amino acids. Germline values: CDR1 MGHDK, CDR2 SYGVNS. V lost 6 bases, J lost 5 bases, and 3 bases stayed unmatched.

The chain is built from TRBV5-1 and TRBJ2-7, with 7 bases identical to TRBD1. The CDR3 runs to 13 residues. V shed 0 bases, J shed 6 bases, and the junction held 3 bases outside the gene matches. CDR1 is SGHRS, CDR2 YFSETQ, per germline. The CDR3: CASSLARDSEQYF. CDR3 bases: TGCGCCAGCAGCTTGGCCAGGGACAGCGAGCAGTACTTC.

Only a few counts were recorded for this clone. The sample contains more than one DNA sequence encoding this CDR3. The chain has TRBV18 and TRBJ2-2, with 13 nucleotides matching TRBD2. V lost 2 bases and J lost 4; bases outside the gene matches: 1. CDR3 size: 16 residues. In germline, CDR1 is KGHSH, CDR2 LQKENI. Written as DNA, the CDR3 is TGTGCCAGCTCACCAGGACTAGCGGGGGTCACCGGGGAGCTGTTTTTT. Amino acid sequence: CASSPGLAGVTGELFF.

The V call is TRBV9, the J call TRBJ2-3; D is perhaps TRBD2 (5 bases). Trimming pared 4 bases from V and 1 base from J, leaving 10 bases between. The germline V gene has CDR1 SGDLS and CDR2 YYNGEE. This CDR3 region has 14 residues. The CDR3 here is CASSRGWGTDTQYF. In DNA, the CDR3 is TGTGCCAGCAGCCGGGGATGGGGCACAGATACGCAGTATTTT.

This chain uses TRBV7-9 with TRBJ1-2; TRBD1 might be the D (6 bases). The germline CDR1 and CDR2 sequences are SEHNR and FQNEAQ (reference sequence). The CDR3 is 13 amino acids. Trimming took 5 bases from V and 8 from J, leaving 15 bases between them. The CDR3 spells CASSPVGAGGYTF. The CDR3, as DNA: TGTGCCAGCAGCCCCGTGGGGGCGGGCGGCTACACCTTC. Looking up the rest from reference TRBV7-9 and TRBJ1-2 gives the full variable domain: DTGVSQNPRHKITKRGQNVTFRCDPISEHNRLYWYRQTLGQGPEFLTYFQNEAQLEKSRLLSDRFSAERPKGSFSTLEIQRTEQGDSAMYLCASSPVGAGGYTFGSGTRLTVV.

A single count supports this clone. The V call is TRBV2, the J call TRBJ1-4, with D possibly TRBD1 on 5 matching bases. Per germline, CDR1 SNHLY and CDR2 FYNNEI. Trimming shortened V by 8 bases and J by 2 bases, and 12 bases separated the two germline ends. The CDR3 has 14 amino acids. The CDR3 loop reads CASGRDDTNEKLFF. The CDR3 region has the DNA TGTGCCAGCGGCAGGGATGATACTAATGAAAAACTGTTTTTT.

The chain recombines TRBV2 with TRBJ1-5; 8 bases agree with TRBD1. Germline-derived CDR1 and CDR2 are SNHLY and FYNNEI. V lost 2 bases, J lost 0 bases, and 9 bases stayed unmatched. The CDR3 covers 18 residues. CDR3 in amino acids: CASSERAGGGYSNQPQHF. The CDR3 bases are TGTGCCAGCAGTGAACGGGCAGGGGGCGGGTATAGCAATCAGCCCCAGCATTTT.

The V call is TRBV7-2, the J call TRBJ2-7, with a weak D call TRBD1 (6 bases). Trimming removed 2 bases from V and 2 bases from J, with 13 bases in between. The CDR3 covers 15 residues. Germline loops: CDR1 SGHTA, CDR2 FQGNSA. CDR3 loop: CASSLTGPPPYEQYF. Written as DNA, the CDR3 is TGTGCCAGCAGCTTAACAGGGCCGCCACCCTACGAGCAGTACTTC.

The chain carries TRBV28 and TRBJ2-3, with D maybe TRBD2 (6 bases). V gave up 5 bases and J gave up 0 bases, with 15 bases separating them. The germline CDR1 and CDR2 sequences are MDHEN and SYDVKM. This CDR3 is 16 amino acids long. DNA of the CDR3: TGTGCCAGCAGTGCGACTAGTGGTGTAAGCACAGATACGCAGTATTTT. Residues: CASSATSGVSTDTQYF. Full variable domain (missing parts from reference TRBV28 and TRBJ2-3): DVKVTQSSRYLVKRTGEKVFLECVQDMDHENMFWYRQDPGLGLRLIYFSYDVKMKEKGDIPEGYSVSREKKERFSLILESASTNQTSMYLCASSATSGVSTDTQYFGPGTRLTVL.

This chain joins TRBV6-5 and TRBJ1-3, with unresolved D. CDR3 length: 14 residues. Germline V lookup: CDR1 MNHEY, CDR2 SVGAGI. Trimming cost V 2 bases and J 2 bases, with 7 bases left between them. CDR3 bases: TGTGCCAGCAGTTACGGCGGGCCTGGAAACACCATATATTTT. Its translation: CASSYGGPGNTIYF.

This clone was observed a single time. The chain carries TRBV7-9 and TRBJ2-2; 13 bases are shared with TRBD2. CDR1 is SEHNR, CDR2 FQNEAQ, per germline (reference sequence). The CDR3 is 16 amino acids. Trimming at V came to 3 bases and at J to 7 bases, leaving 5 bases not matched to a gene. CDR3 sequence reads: CASSFGLAGVGGELFF. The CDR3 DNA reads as TGTGCCAGCAGCTTCGGACTAGCGGGAGTTGGCGGGGAGCTGTTTTTT.

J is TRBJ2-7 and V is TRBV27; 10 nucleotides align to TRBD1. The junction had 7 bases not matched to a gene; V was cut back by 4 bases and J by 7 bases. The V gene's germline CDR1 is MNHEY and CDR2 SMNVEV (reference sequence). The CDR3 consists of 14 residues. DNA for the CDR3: TGTGCCAGCAGTTCCCGACAGGGGGCGGGGGAGCAGTACTTC. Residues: CASSSRQGAGEQYF.

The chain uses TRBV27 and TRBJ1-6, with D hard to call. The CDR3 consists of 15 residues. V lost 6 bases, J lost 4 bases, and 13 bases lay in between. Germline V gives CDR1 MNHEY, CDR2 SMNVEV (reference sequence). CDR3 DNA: TGTGCCAGCAGCCGTCCCAGTTTGTATAATTCACCCCTCCACTTT. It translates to CASSRPSLYNSPLHF.

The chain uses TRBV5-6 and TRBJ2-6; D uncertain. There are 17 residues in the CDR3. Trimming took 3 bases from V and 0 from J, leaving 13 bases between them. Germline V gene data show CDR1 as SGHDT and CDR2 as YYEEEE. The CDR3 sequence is CASSYTVTISGANVLTF. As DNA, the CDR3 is TGTGCCAGCAGCTACACAGTTACCATCTCTGGGGCCAACGTCCTGACTTTC.

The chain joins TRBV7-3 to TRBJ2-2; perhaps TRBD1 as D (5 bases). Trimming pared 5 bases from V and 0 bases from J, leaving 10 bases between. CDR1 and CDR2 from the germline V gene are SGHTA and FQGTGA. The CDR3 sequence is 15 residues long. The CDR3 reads CASSPRGPNTGELFF. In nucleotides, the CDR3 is TGTGCCAGCAGCCCAAGGGGCCCGAACACCGGGGAGCTGTTTTTT.

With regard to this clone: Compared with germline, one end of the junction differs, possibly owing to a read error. This CDR3 is CASSPRTVSITGELFF. The CDR3 DNA sequence: TGTGCTAGCAGCCCCCGGACAGTCTCGATCACCGGGGAGCTGTTTTTT. The genes are TRBV7-7 and TRBJ2-2; possible D gene TRBD1, 6 bases. Germline CDR1 SSHAT, CDR2 FNYEAQ (reference sequence). The CDR3 contains 16 residues.

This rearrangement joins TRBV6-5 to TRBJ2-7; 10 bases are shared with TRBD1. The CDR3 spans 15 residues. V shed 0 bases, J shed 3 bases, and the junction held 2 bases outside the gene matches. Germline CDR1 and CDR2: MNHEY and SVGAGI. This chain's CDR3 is CASSYSTGGGYEQYF. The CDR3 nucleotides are TGTGCCAGCAGTTACTCGACAGGGGGCGGCTACGAGCAGTACTTC.

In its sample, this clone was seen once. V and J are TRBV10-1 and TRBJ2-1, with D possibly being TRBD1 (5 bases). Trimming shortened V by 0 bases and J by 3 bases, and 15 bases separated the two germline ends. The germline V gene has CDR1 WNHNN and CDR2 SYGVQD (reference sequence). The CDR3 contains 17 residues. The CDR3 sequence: CASSESISRQHYNEQFF. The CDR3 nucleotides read TGCGCCAGCAGTGAGTCGATCTCTAGACAGCACTACAATGAGCAGTTCTTC.

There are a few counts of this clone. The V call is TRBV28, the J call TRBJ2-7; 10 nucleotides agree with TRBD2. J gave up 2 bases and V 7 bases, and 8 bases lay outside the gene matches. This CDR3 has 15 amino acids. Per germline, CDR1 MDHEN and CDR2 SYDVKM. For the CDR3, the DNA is TGTGCCAGCAAGCCCAGGACTAGCGGAACCTACGAGCAGTACTTC. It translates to CASKPRTSGTYEQYF.

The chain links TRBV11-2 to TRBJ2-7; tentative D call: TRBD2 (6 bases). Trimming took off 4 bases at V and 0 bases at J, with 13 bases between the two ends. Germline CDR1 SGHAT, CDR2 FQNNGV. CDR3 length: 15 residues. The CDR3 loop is CASSSGTFSSYEQYF. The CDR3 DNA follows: TGTGCCAGCAGCTCCGGGACTTTCAGCTCCTACGAGCAGTACTTC. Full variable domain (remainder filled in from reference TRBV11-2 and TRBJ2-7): EAGVAQSPRYKIIEKRQSVAFWCNPISGHATLYWYQQILGQGPKLLIQFQNNGVVDDSQLPKDRFSAERLKGVDSTLKIQPAKLEDSAVYLCASSSGTFSSYEQYFGPGTRLTVT.

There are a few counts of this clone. CDR3 bases: TGCAGCCGAGAAGGGGCAGAACAGCCCCAGCATTTT. Residues: CSREGAEQPQHF. The chain carries TRBV29-1 and TRBJ1-5; weak D call: TRBD1 (5 bases). This CDR3 region has 12 residues. Germline V gene data show CDR1 as SQVTM and CDR2 as ANQGSEA. V lost 8 bases, J lost 7 bases, and 15 bases lay in between.

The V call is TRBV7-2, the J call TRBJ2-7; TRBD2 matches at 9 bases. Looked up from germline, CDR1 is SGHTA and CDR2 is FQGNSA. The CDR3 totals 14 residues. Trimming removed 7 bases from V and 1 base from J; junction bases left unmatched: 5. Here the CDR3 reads CASTRTSASYEQYF. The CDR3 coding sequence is TGTGCCAGCACCAGGACTAGCGCTTCCTACGAGCAGTACTTC.

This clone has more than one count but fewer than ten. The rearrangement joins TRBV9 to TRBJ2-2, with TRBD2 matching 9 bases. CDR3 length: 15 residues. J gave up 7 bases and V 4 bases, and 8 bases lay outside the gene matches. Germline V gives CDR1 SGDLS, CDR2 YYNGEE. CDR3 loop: CASSPGTSRGGELFF. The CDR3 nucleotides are TGTGCCAGCAGCCCGGGGACTAGCCGGGGCGGGGAGCTGTTTTTT.

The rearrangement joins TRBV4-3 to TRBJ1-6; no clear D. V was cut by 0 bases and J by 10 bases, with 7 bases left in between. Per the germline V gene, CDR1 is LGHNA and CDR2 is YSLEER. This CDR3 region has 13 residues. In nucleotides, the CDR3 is TGCGCCAGCAGCCAAGATGAGGTCTCACCCCTCCACTTT. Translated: CASSQDEVSPLHF.

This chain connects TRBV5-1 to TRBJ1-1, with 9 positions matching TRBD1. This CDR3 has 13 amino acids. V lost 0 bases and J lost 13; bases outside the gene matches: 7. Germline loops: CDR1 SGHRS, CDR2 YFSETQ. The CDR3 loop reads CASSLVGDRENFF. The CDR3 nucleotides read TGCGCCAGCAGCTTGGTAGGGGACAGGGAGAATTTCTTT.

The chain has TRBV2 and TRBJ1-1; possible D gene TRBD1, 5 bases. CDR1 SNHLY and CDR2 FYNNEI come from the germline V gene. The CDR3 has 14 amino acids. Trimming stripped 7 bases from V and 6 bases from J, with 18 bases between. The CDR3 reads CASTPLGGRAEAFF. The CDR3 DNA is TGTGCCAGCACCCCCTTGGGGGGAAGGGCTGAAGCTTTCTTT. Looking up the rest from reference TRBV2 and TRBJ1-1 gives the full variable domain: EPEVTQTPSHQVTQMGQEVILRCVPISNHLYFYWYRQILGQKVEFLVSFYNNEISEKSEIFDDQFSVERPDGSNFTLKIRSTKLEDSAMYFCASTPLGGRAEAFFGQGTRLTVV.

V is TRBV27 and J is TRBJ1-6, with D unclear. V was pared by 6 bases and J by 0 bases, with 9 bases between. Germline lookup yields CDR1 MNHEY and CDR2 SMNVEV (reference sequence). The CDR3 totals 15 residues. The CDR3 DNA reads TGTGCCAGCAGGCGAATCGGCTCCTATAATTCACCCCTCCACTTT. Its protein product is CASRRIGSYNSPLHF.

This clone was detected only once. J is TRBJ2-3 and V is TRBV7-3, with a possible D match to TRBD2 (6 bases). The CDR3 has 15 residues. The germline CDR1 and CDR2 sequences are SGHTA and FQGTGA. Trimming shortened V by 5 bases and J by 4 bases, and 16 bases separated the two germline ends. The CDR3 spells CASSPPGDSADTQYF. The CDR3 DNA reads TGTGCCAGCAGCCCCCCGGGAGATTCCGCAGATACGCAGTATTTT. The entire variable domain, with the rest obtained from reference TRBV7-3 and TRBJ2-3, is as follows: GAGVSQTPSNKVTEKGKYVELRCDPISGHTALYWYRQSLGQGPEFLIYFQGTGAADDSGLPNDRFFAVRPEGSVSTLKIQRTERGDSAVYLCASSPPGDSADTQYFGPGTRLTVL.

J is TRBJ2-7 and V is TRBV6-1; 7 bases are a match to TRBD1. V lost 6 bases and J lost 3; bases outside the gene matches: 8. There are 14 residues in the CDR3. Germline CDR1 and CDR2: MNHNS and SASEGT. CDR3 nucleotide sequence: TGTGCCAGCAGAACCGGGACAGCCTTCTACGAGCAGTACTTC. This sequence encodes CASRTGTAFYEQYF.